Reported below is one T cell receptor (beta chain). The entry originates in a study of cytomegalovirus exposure and HLA in healthy donors. The V end was cut by 7 bases, the J end by 0 bases, with 10 bases between. This CDR3 contains 13 residues. The germline V gene encodes CDR1 MNHEY and CDR2 SVGAGI. The PCR used 60 Vbeta and 13 Jbeta primers. Clones were sequenced by immunoSEQ multiplex PCR, and TCRdb holds only the in-frame ones, with some missing. The top ten hold 2% to 2.5% of the sample, which has approximately 100,000 clones, roughly 70% seen once. The chain couples TRBV6-5 to TRBJ2-7; D not certain. The sample comprised PBMCs. This receptor was identified in a man aged 45-60 years in good health and CMV-seronegative. For the CDR3, the DNA is TGTGCCAGCACCTATAGTCCCTCCTACGAGCAGTACTTC. Its translation: CASTYSPSYEQYF.